This TCR beta chain is drawn from a study of cytomegalovirus exposure and HLA in healthy donors. With regard to this clone: What it recognizes is unknown.

Study outcomes and limitations: In a later analysis, HLA-associated beta chains showed higher expansion and lower generation probabilities than comparable chains. The authors judged a highly shared variant cluster likely a sequencing artifact.

Every donor was a healthy person donating bone marrow. Researchers ran the PCR with 60 Vbeta and 13 Jbeta primers. Method: immunoSEQ multiplex PCR; TCRdb's copy keeps in-frame clones and lacks some. In the table there are 240,000 or so clones, over 80% of which are singletons. Germline assignment: CDR1 SGHTA and CDR2 FQGNSA. The junction had 5 bases not matched to a gene; V was cut back by 5 bases and J by 7 bases. The CDR3 has 14 residues. This TCR came from a woman between 35 and 50 years old in good health and CMV-seropositive. The sequencing sample was made of PBMCs. The chain is built from TRBV7-2 and TRBJ1-4; TRBD1 matches at 9 bases. Here the CDR3 reads CASSKRTGVEKLFF. The DNA for the CDR3 is TGTGCCAGCAGCAAGCGGACAGGGGTTGAAAAACTGTTTTTT.